This TCR beta chain was retrieved from a study of T-cell memory formation after mild COVID-19. A remark on this clonotype: Its antigen is not identified.

The CDR3 is made up of 16 amino acids. After removal of 2 bases from V and 3 bases from J, the junction contained 6 bases not matched to a gene. CDR1 and CDR2 (germline): LGHNA, YNFKEQ. Study-wide points: Confirmation was lacking for SARS-CoV-2 specificity of second-wave clones that peaked on day 37. Day 15 to 85 contracting clones showed balanced CD4/CD8; later expanders leaned CD4+.

Constant-segment primers served in 5'RACE that generated TCR alpha and TCR beta cDNA libraries bearing sample barcodes and UMIs. TCRdb recomputed calls from the 5' RACE reads with MiXCR, one row per CDR3 protein. Among fewer than 200,000 distinct CDR3 sequences, around a fifth were seen once, and the ten largest hold 23%. V usage is TRBV4-2 and J usage is TRBJ1-1, with 10 bases fitting TRBD1. This TCR came from an adult woman who had mild COVID-19 (a few samples of this study predate the infection). Cell type and time point are not known. Sequenced sample: PBMCs or a T cell subset sorted from them (not recorded which). CDR3 DNA: TGTGCCAGCAGCCAACAGACAGGGGGCCTGGACACTGAAGCTTTCTTT. It translates to CASSQQTGGLDTEAFF.